Shown below are 14 T cell receptor beta chains from a single sample sequenced in a study of blood T cell repertoires in COVID-19. The table came from immunoSEQ multiplex PCR; TCRdb's copy has only in-frame clones and leaves some out. The sample lists 250,000 to 300,000 clones, approximately 90% occurring once. Sequencing was performed on peripheral blood. The receptors were sampled from a woman aged 55-69 years with acute or convalescent COVID-19.

The CDR3 DNA is TGTGCCATCAGACGTCTGGCTAGCGGGGGGGCCGGGGAGCAGTACTTC. As protein: CAIRRLASGGAGEQYF. The V and J genes are TRBV10-3 and TRBJ2-7, with 12 bases identical to TRBD2. V lost 6 bases, J lost 7 bases, and 13 bases stayed unmatched. Germline values: CDR1 ENHRY, CDR2 SYGVKD. The CDR3 totals 16 residues.

The chain recombines TRBV11-2 with TRBJ2-2; 11 positions agree with TRBD2. J was trimmed by 1 base and V by 5 bases; bases with no gene match: 6. The CDR3 loop spans 17 amino acids. CDR1 and CDR2 from the germline V gene are SGHAT and FQNNGV. The CDR3 nucleotides are TGTGCCAGCAGCCAAAACGGACTAGCGGGGAACACCGGGGAGCTGTTTTTT. This encodes CASSQNGLAGNTGELFF.

The chain joins TRBV15 to TRBJ2-7, with 7 bases aligning to TRBD1. The CDR3 sequence is 15 residues long. Per germline, CDR1 LNHNV and CDR2 YYDKDF (reference sequence). J was trimmed by 4 bases and V by 4 bases; bases with no gene match: 10. Here the CDR3 DNA reads TGTGCCACCAGCAAGCAACACGACAGGGCTTACGAGCAGTACTTC. Residues: CATSKQHDRAYEQYF.

This clone turned up a few times. DNA for the CDR3: TGTGCCAGCAGTTACTCGGGACAGATCCTCGAACCCTACGAGCAGTACTTC. Translation gives CASSYSGQILEPYEQYF. The chain has TRBV6-2 or TRBV6-3 and TRBJ2-7, with 7 bases fitting TRBD1. V was pared by 0 bases and J by 2 bases, with 10 bases of the junction left unmatched. Germline V gene sequence: CDR1 MNHEY, CDR2 SVGEGT. This CDR3 spans 17 amino acids.

The genes are TRBV21-1 and TRBJ2-7; the table assigns TRBD2, which was not confirmed against the DNA. TRBV21-1 is deemed a pseudogene. The CDR3 totals 16 residues. CDR3 region: CASSPRDSGRAYEQYF. In nucleotides, the CDR3 is TGTGCCAGCAGCCCACGTGATAGCGGGAGGGCCTACGAGCAGTACTTC.

J is TRBJ2-1 and V is TRBV28; no clear D gene. Per the germline V gene, CDR1 is MDHEN and CDR2 is SYDVKM. CDR3 length equals 14 residues. Trimming cost V 7 bases and J 2 bases, with 12 bases left between them. Written as DNA, the CDR3 is TGTGCCAGCACCGATCGACGGGCCTACAATGAGCAGTTCTTC. Translated: CASTDRRAYNEQFF. The whole variable domain, remainder taken from reference TRBV28 and TRBJ2-1, is DVKVTQSSRYLVKRTGEKVFLECVQDMDHENMFWYRQDPGLGLRLIYFSYDVKMKEKGDIPEGYSVSREKKERFSLILESASTNQTSMYLCASTDRRAYNEQFFGPGTRLTVL.

The chain uses TRBV19 and TRBJ2-7; 7 bases match TRBD1. The CDR3 has 14 residues. The ends lost 5 bases at V and 2 bases at J; junction bases unmatched: 6. Germline V gene data show CDR1 as LNHDA and CDR2 as SQIVND (reference sequence). CDR3 sequence reads: CASSPGQETYEQYF. In DNA, the CDR3 is TGTGCCAGTAGTCCCGGACAGGAAACCTACGAGCAGTACTTC.

The chain has TRBV28 and TRBJ2-7, with TRBD1 identical over 9 bases. V shed 6 bases, J shed 2 bases, and the junction held 8 bases outside the gene matches. This CDR3 has 15 residues. Germline V gives CDR1 MDHEN, CDR2 SYDVKM. In DNA, the CDR3 is TGTGCCAGCAGCCTACAGGGGGCGATAACCTACGAGCAGTACTTC. Translating it yields CASSLQGAITYEQYF.

The chain recombines TRBV6-2 or TRBV6-3 with TRBJ2-7; no definite D call. There are 11 residues in the CDR3. Germline V lookup: CDR1 MNHEY, CDR2 SVGEGT. Deletions cut 6 bases from V and 5 bases from J, with 8 bases between. The CDR3 region is CASSQAHEQYF. CDR3 coding DNA: TGTGCCAGCAGCCAAGCCCACGAGCAGTACTTC.

V is TRBV6-6 and J is TRBJ2-3, with 9 bases aligning to TRBD2. V trimming: 6 bases; J trimming: 5 bases; junction bases outside the gene matches: 9. The CDR3 is made up of 15 amino acids. The germline V gene encodes CDR1 MNHNY and CDR2 SVGAGI (reference sequence). The CDR3 protein is CASSPGLARGDTQYF. CDR3 in DNA: TGTGCCAGCAGCCCCGGACTAGCGCGGGGAGATACGCAGTATTTT.

The chain couples TRBV5-1 to TRBJ1-4; no reliable D call. V lost 0 bases and J 6 bases, leaving 18 bases between the germline ends. Germline lookup yields CDR1 SGHRS and CDR2 YFSETQ. The CDR3 has 17 amino acids. The CDR3 loop is CASSLAPAGPLDEKLFF. DNA of the CDR3: TGCGCCAGCAGCTTGGCCCCAGCAGGCCCGTTGGATGAAAAACTGTTTTTT.

This clone was seen once. The gene calls are TRBV2 and TRBJ1-5, with D uncertain. The CDR3 runs to 13 residues. Germline V lookup: CDR1 SNHLY, CDR2 FYNNEI. Trimming took 0 bases from V and 9 from J, leaving 9 bases between them. The chain's CDR3 is CASSEALRGPQHF. DNA for the CDR3: TGTGCCAGCAGTGAAGCGCTACGAGGGCCCCAGCATTTT.

The sample holds a few counts of this clone. The chain recombines TRBV7-2 with TRBJ1-4; 7 bases are a match to TRBD1. Germline V lookup: CDR1 SGHTA, CDR2 FQGNSA. Unmatched junction bases numbered 13, after V lost 6 bases and J lost 3 bases. The CDR3 has 17 amino acids. The DNA of the CDR3 is TGTGCCAGCAGAACGGGACAGTTGCAACTAGCTAATGAAAAACTGTTTTTT. Protein: CASRTGQLQLANEKLFF.

This clone occurred a few times. The chain carries TRBV5-1 and TRBJ2-1; 7 bases are shared with TRBD1. V trimming: 4 bases; J trimming: 9 bases; junction bases outside the gene matches: 7. The CDR3 length is 13 residues. Germline values: CDR1 SGHRS, CDR2 YFSETQ. The CDR3, as DNA: TGCGCCAGCAGCCTAGAAGGGGGCGGTGAGCAGTTCTTC. Protein product: CASSLEGGGEQFF.